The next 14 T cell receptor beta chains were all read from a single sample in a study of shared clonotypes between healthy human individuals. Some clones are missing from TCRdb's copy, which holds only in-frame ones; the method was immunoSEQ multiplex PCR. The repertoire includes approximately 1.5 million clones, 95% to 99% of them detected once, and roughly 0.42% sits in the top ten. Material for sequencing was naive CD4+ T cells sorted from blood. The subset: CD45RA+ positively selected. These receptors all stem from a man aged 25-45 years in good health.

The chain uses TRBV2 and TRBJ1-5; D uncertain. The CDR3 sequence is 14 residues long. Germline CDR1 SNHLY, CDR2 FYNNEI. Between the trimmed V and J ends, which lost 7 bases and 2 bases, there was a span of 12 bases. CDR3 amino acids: CASNQDGGNQPQHF. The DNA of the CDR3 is TGTGCCAGCAACCAAGACGGGGGCAATCAGCCCCAGCATTTT.

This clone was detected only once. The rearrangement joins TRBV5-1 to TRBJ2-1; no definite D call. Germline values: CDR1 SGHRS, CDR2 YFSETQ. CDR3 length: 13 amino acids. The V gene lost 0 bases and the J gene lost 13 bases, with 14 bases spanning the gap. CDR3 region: CASSLETPHNQFF. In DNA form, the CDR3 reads TGCGCCAGCAGCTTGGAGACTCCTCATAATCAGTTCTTC.

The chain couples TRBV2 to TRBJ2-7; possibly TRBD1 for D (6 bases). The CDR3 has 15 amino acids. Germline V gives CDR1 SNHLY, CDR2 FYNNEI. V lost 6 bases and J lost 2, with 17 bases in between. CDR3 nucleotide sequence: TGTGCCAGCAGCGGACCGACAGGCTTAGCCTACGAGCAGTACTTC. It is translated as CASSGPTGLAYEQYF.

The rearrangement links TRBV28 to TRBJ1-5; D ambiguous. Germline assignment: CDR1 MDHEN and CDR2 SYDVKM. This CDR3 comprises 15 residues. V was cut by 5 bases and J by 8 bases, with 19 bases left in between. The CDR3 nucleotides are TGTGCCAGCAGTCTACCCCTGGAAGCCCGAGAGCCCCAGCATTTT. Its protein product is CASSLPLEAREPQHF.

The DNA for the CDR3 is TGTGCCAGCACGCGGTCCTTCAATCAGCCCCAGCATTTT. This codes for CASTRSFNQPQHF. V and J are TRBV6-6 and TRBJ1-5; D unresolved. CDR3 size: 13 residues. V gave up 7 bases and J gave up 3 bases, with 10 bases separating them. Germline V gives CDR1 MNHNY, CDR2 SVGAGI (reference sequence).

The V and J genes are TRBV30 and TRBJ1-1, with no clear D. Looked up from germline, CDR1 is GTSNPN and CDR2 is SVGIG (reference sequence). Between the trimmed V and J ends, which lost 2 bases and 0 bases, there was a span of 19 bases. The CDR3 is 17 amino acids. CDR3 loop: CAWSHGWGTYLNTEAFF. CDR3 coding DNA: TGTGCCTGGAGTCACGGGTGGGGAACTTACTTGAACACTGAAGCTTTCTTT.

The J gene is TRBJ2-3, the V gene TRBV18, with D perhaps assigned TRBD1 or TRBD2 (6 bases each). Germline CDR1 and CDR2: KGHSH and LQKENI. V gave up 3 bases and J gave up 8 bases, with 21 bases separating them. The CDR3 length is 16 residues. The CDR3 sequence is CASSPGGQSYPGTQYF. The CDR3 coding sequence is TGTGCCAGCTCACCCGGGGGCCAGTCTTATCCGGGTACGCAGTATTTT. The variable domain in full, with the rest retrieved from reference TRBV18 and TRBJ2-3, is NAGVMQNPRHLVRRRGQEARLRCSPMKGHSHVYWYRQLPEEGLKFMVYLQKENIIDESGMPKERFSAEFPKEGPSILRIQQVVRGDSAAYFCASSPGGQSYPGTQYFGPGTRLTVL.

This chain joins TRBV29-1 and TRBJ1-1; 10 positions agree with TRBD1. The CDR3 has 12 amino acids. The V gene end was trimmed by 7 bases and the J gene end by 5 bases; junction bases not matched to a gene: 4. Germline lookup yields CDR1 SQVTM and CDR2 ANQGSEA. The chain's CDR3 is CSGWTGGTEAFF. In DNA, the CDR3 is TGCAGCGGGTGGACAGGGGGTACTGAAGCTTTCTTT.

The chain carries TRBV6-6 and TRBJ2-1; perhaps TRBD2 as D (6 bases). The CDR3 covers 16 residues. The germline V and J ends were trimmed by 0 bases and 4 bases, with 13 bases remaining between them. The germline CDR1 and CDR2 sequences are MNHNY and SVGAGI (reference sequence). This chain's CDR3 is CASSYSISGLYNEQFF. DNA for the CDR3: TGTGCCAGCAGTTACTCCATTAGCGGATTATACAATGAGCAGTTCTTC.

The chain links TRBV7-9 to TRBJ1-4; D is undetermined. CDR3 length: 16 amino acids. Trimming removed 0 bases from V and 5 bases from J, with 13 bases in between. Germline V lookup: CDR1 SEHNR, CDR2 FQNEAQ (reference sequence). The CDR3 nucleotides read TGTGCCAGCAGCTTAGCGGAAAGCGAGCGGAATGAAAAACTGTTTTTT. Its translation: CASSLAESERNEKLFF.

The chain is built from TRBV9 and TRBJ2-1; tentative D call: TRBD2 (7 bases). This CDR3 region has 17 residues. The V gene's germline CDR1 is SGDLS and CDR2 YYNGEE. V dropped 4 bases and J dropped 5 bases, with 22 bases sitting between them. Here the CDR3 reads CASSRRWGGGINNEQFF. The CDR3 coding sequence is TGTGCCAGCAGCCGAAGGTGGGGCGGGGGCATCAACAATGAGCAGTTCTTC.

The chain's CDR3 is CASSVQGDQPQHF. DNA of the CDR3: TGTGCCAGCAGCGTCCAGGGAGATCAGCCCCAGCATTTT. The chain recombines TRBV9 with TRBJ1-5, with D possibly being TRBD1 (5 bases). This CDR3 contains 13 residues. The V end was cut by 2 bases, the J end by 5 bases, with 8 bases between. Germline CDR1 and CDR2: SGDLS and YYNGEE.

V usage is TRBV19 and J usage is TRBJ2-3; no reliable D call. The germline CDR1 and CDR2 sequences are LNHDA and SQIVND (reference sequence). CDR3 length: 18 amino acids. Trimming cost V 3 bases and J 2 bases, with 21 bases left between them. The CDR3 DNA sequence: TGTGCCAGTAGTATCGTTTCCTCAGGAACTTCCCTCACAGATACGCAGTATTTT. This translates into CASSIVSSGTSLTDTQYF. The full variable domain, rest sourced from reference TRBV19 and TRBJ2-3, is DGGITQSPKYLFRKEGQNVTLSCEQNLNHDAMYWYRQDPGQGLRLIYYSQIVNDFQKGDIAEGYSVSREKKESFPLTVTSAQKNPTAFYLCASSIVSSGTSLTDTQYFGPGTRLTVL.

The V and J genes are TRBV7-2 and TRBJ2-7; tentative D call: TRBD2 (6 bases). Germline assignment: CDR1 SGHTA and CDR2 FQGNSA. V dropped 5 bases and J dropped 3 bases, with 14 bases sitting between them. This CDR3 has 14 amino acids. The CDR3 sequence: CASSPTWGDYEQYF. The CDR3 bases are TGTGCCAGCAGCCCCACGTGGGGGGACTACGAGCAGTACTTC.